The entry below gives a single TCR beta chain sequence along with its context. Across 24 US areas, participants ranged in age from roughly 18 to 89 years. Cohort 3 donors were reported recovered after two negative PCRs, clearance, or symptom resolution. In the original processing: The assay estimated nucleated cells by amplifying reference gene primers. Sequencing used immunoSEQ multiplex PCR; TCRdb keeps in-frame clones, though not all of them. The DNA was the basis for D and trimming; V, J and clone size are from that table. The table has some 130,000 clones, 65% to 90% seen once. This specimen belongs to a study of blood T cell repertoires in COVID-19. Study summary: Nucleic acid was either cDNA or gDNA, and it came from T cells, B-cell-depleted T cells, or PBMCs.

The source is a woman between 50 and 59 years old who had recovered from COVID-19. Material for sequencing was PBMCs or T cells enriched from blood (not recorded which).

CDR3 sequence reads: CASRSDRDSNQPQHF. CDR3 sequence (DNA): TGTGCCAGCAGATCAGACAGAGATAGCAATCAGCCCCAGCATTTT. The chain is built from TRBV6-5 and TRBJ1-5, with D possibly being TRBD1 (5 bases). The V gene's germline CDR1 is MNHEY and CDR2 SVGAGI. This CDR3 is built from 15 residues. V lost 6 bases and J 0 bases, leaving 12 bases between the germline ends.